A single sample gave rise to the 21 T cell receptor beta chains below, sequenced in a study of T cells after yellow fever vaccination. TCRdb ran MiXCR on the 5' RACE reads and lists one entry per CDR3 protein. The data hold 620,000 or so distinct CDR3 sequences, with around 17% observed a single time. The sample in question was PBMCs, obtained more than 4 days after the first yellow fever vaccination. These receptors originate from a young man who received the YFV17D yellow fever vaccine.

The gene calls are TRBV7-2 and TRBJ2-5; TRBD2 agrees at 7 bases. Germline V lookup: CDR1 SGHTA, CDR2 FQGNSA. The ends lost 1 base at V and 5 bases at J; junction bases unmatched: 10. CDR3 length: 16 residues. This chain's CDR3 is CASSLVVGGGSETQYF. The CDR3 nucleotides are TGTGCCAGCAGCTTAGTGGTCGGCGGGGGTTCGGAGACCCAGTACTTC.

The V gene is TRBV28, the J gene TRBJ2-2; no clear D. CDR1 and CDR2 from the germline V gene are MDHEN and SYDVKM. CDR3 length equals 16 residues. The V and J ends lost 8 bases and 3 bases respectively, with 19 bases between them. This CDR3 reads CASHPPDSRDTGELFF. The CDR3 bases are TGTGCCAGCCACCCCCCCGATTCTAGGGACACCGGGGAGCTGTTTTTT.

The V and J genes are TRBV6-2 or TRBV6-3 and TRBJ1-1; possible D gene TRBD1, 5 bases. This CDR3 has 16 residues. Deletions cut 0 bases from V and 0 bases from J, with 11 bases between. Germline CDR1 MNHEY, CDR2 SVGEGT. CDR3 sequence reads: CASSYSGAVMNTEAFF. CDR3 nucleotides: TGTGCCAGCAGTTACTCCGGGGCAGTTATGAACACTGAAGCTTTCTTT.

The chain uses TRBV20-1 and TRBJ1-2, with D maybe TRBD1 (6 bases). The CDR3 has 12 residues. Germline loops: CDR1 DFQATT, CDR2 SNEGSKA (reference sequence). With 0 bases removed from V and 6 bases from J, the gap between germline ends came to 8 bases. The CDR3 loop is CSARDRGHGYTF. CDR3 bases: TGCAGTGCTAGAGACAGGGGCCATGGCTACACCTTC.

The chain combines TRBV11-1 with TRBJ2-5, with 16 bases aligning to TRBD2. Trimming cost V 0 bases and J 4 bases; bases outside gene matches: 5. In germline, CDR1 is SGHAT, CDR2 FQDESV (reference sequence). The length of the CDR3 is 18 residues. CDR3 region: CASSLAGTSGGAGETQYF. The CDR3 DNA reads TGTGCCAGCAGCTTAGCCGGGACTAGCGGGGGGGCCGGAGAGACCCAGTACTTC.

V is TRBV23-1 and J is TRBJ1-6, with D uncertain. TRBV23-1 is labeled an ORF, and its function is uncertain. The CDR3 totals 11 residues. Deletions cut 6 bases from V and 8 bases from J, with 5 bases between. The CDR3 coding sequence is TGCGCCAGCAGCAGAGATTCACCCCTCCACTTT. Amino acid sequence: CASSRDSPLHF.

The V call is TRBV6-2 or TRBV6-3, the J call TRBJ2-5, with D possibly called TRBD1 or TRBD2 (5 bases each). Trimming took off 0 bases at V and 1 base at J, with 9 bases between the two ends. The CDR3 loop spans 15 amino acids. Germline V gene lookup returns CDR1 MNHEY and CDR2 SVGEGT. Written as DNA, the CDR3 is TGTGCCAGCAGTTACTCCCGGGGCTCCCAAGAGACCCAGTACTTC. It translates to CASSYSRGSQETQYF.

Only a few counts were recorded for this clonotype. This sequence joins TRBV3-1 and TRBJ2-5; 7 bases line up with TRBD1. The CDR3 runs to 16 residues. V shed 2 bases, J shed 5 bases, and the junction held 11 bases outside the gene matches. Germline loops: CDR1 LGHDT, CDR2 YNNKEL (reference sequence). The CDR3 DNA reads as TGTGCCAGCAGCCAAATTAGTGGGACAGAGGAGGAGACCCAGTACTTC. It codes for CASSQISGTEEETQYF.

This clonotype was observed a handful of times. The chain is built from TRBV7-9 and TRBJ2-7, with a weak D call TRBD1 (5 bases). Germline loops: CDR1 SEHNR, CDR2 FQNEAQ (reference sequence). The CDR3 has 15 amino acids. V dropped 5 bases and J dropped 4 bases, with 18 bases sitting between them. The CDR3 spells CASSPTNPDSYEQYV. In nucleotides, the CDR3 is TGTGCCAGCAGCCCCACGAACCCTGACAGTTACGAGCAGTACGTC.

The rearrangement links TRBV4-1 to TRBJ1-5; a weak D match, TRBD1 (5 bases). Germline assignment: CDR1 MGHRA and CDR2 YSYEKL. Trimming shortened V by 0 bases and J by 7 bases, and 13 bases separated the two germline ends. The CDR3 spans 15 residues. CDR3 residues: CASSQERGSGQPQHF. CDR3 DNA sequence: TGCGCCAGCAGCCAAGAGCGGGGGAGCGGCCAGCCCCAGCATTTT.

The chain is built from TRBV19 and TRBJ1-1, with 9 bases aligning to TRBD1. The CDR3 length is 14 residues. Per the germline V gene, CDR1 is LNHDA and CDR2 is SQIVND (reference sequence). Trimming cost V 6 bases and J 6 bases; bases outside gene matches: 8. The CDR3 is CASSRDRVPPEAFF. The CDR3 nucleotides read TGTGCCAGTAGCCGGGACAGGGTTCCACCTGAAGCTTTCTTT.

This clonotype was recorded many times. This CDR3 is CASSLLGQGDGYTF. The CDR3 nucleotides read TGTGCCAGCAGTTTATTAGGTCAGGGAGATGGCTACACCTTC. The V and J genes are TRBV27 and TRBJ1-2; D is possibly TRBD1 (5 bases). V shed 1 base and J shed 6 bases, with 12 bases lying between them. The CDR3 covers 14 residues. The germline CDR1 and CDR2 sequences are MNHEY and SMNVEV (reference sequence).

This chain links TRBV5-6 with TRBJ2-7; 9 bases are shared with TRBD1. Looked up from germline, CDR1 is SGHDT and CDR2 is YYEEEE. The CDR3 sequence is 15 residues long. Losses at the gene ends were 0 bases for V and 3 bases for J; bases not matched to a gene: 4. In nucleotides, the CDR3 is TGTGCCAGCAGCTTGGAGGGACAGGGTTACTACGAGCAGTACTTC. Residues: CASSLEGQGYYEQYF.

CDR3 in DNA: TGCAGTGCGCCATTCTTTACAGATACGCAGTATTTT. This translates into CSAPFFTDTQYF. The chain recombines TRBV20-1 with TRBJ2-3; no clear D gene. Germline CDR1 and CDR2: DFQATT and SNEGSKA (reference sequence). The CDR3 is 12 amino acids. V shed 6 bases and J shed 3 bases, with 10 bases lying between them.

In nucleotides, the CDR3 is TGCAGCGTTGGAAGGACAGGAAACACCGGGGAGCTGTTTTTT. Translation gives CSVGRTGNTGELFF. The chain has TRBV29-1 and TRBJ2-2; 7 bases fit TRBD1. Germline CDR1 SQVTM, CDR2 ANQGSEA. J lost 2 bases, V lost 4 bases, and 4 bases had no gene match. The length of the CDR3 is 14 residues.

This clonotype was detected only a few times. The chain recombines TRBV15 with TRBJ1-2; D call uncertain. The CDR3 covers 13 residues. Germline CDR1 reads LNHNV; CDR2 reads YYDKDF (reference sequence). Trimming stripped 1 base from V and 6 bases from J, with 9 bases between. The CDR3 spells CATSRAGSNGYTF. As DNA, the CDR3 is TGTGCCACCAGCAGAGCGGGGTCGAATGGCTACACCTTC.

The V gene is TRBV6-1, the J gene TRBJ2-1; TRBD2 agrees at 7 bases. The CDR3 is 15 amino acids. Germline loops: CDR1 MNHNS, CDR2 SASEGT. V shed 4 bases and J 4 bases; nucleotides not matched to a gene: 7. In DNA, the CDR3 is TGTGCCAGCAGTGCTGACCCCGGGGGGTACAATGAGCAGTTCTTC. Its translation is CASSADPGGYNEQFF.

A few counts support this clonotype. One end of the junction does not line up with germline, which may come from a read error. The gene calls are TRBV18 and TRBJ1-4; 7 bases agree with TRBD1. CDR1 is KGHSH and CDR2 is LQKENI in the germline V gene. The CDR3 covers 14 residues. The CDR3 nucleotides read TGTGCCAGCTCTGGGACAGCCGGGTACGAAAGACTGTTTTTT. Protein product: CASSGTAGYERLFF.

The V gene is TRBV5-5, the J gene TRBJ1-4, with 10 positions matching TRBD1. The CDR3 is made up of 15 amino acids. CDR1 is SGHKS and CDR2 is YYEKEE in the germline V gene (reference sequence). The V segment lost 4 bases and the J segment 8 bases; nucleotides outside the gene matches: 8. CDR3 sequence: CASSPRTGGFEKLFF. The CDR3 region has the DNA TGTGCCAGCAGCCCGCGGACAGGGGGATTCGAAAAACTGTTTTTT.

The rearrangement links TRBV29-1 to TRBJ1-1; the match to TRBD1 covers 7 bases. V was pared by 7 bases and J by 4 bases, with 9 bases of the junction left unmatched. This CDR3 comprises 13 residues. Germline V lookup: CDR1 SQVTM, CDR2 ANQGSEA. The CDR3 DNA follows: TGCAGCGGTTACAGGGGAGGGAGCACTGAAGCTTTCTTT. This sequence encodes CSGYRGGSTEAFF.

The chain links TRBV5-1 to TRBJ2-3; 9 bases are shared with TRBD1. Germline CDR1 is SGHRS and CDR2 is YFSETQ. V gave up 7 bases and J gave up 3 bases; unmatched junction bases: 3. The CDR3 spans 13 residues. CDR3: CASRDRATDTQYF. In DNA form, the CDR3 reads TGCGCCAGCCGGGACAGGGCTACAGATACGCAGTATTTT.